These 21 T cell receptor beta chains were sequenced from one sample in a study of pediatric ulcerative colitis (dated by TCRdb to between 2018 and 2020). During colonoscopy, one to two pinch biopsies were obtained from the rectum for research. Library creation used the immunoSEQ multiplex PCR assay. TCRdb limited this immuneACCESS table to in-frame rearrangements with V and J called. A share of clones is missing; checked studies link under half to unresolved V genes, and the rest is unexplained. The sample table lists approximately 17,000 clones, about 80% of them with a count of one. The ten largest make up 6.5% to 9.5% of the sample. Sequenced input: gut tissue. These receptor sequences come from a boy between 10 and 17 years old who was a control in a study of pediatric ulcerative colitis.

This clone showed up just a few times. The V and J genes are TRBV4-2 and TRBJ1-2; tentative D call: TRBD1 (5 bases). The germline V gene encodes CDR1 LGHNA and CDR2 YNFKEQ. The V gene lost 1 base and the J gene lost 2 bases, with 8 bases spanning the gap. The CDR3 is made up of 14 amino acids. As DNA, the CDR3 is TGTGCCAGCAGCCAAGCGGGGGGGAACTATGGCTACACCTTC. This sequence encodes CASSQAGGNYGYTF.

The chain combines TRBV10-3 with TRBJ2-2; tentatively, D is TRBD2 (6 bases). CDR3 length equals 17 residues. The V and J ends lost 0 bases and 4 bases respectively, with 15 bases between them. CDR1 is ENHRY, CDR2 SYGVKD, per germline. The DNA for the CDR3 is TGTGCCATCAGTGAGTCCGAACGGGAGTGGGGCACCGGGGAGCTGTTTTTT. Protein sequence: CAISESEREWGTGELFF.

V is TRBV29-1 and J is TRBJ1-2; D is ambiguous. The V end lost 4 bases, the J end lost 2 bases, and 5 bases lay between the germline ends. CDR3 length: 11 residues. The V gene's germline CDR1 is SQVTM and CDR2 ANQGSEA. The CDR3 bases are TGCAGCGTTGCCGACAACTATGGCTACACCTTC. Translating it yields CSVADNYGYTF.

This clone is deemed medium-sized. V gene TRBV7-2 combines with J gene TRBJ1-5, with a possible D match to TRBD1 (5 bases). V lost 6 bases to trimming and J lost 7 bases, with 10 bases between them. The germline CDR1 and CDR2 sequences are SGHTA and FQGNSA. This CDR3 spans 12 amino acids. The CDR3 coding sequence is TGTGCCAGCAGTGACAGTCAGCAGCCCCAGCATTTT. Encoded protein: CASSDSQQPQHF.

The rearrangement links TRBV7-2 to TRBJ1-2; possible D gene TRBD1, 5 bases. From germline, CDR1 is SGHTA and CDR2 FQGNSA. V lost 5 bases and J 3 bases, leaving 10 bases between the germline ends. The CDR3 has 13 residues. CDR3 amino acids: CASSKTEHYGYTF. The CDR3 nucleotides are TGTGCCAGCAGCAAGACAGAACACTATGGCTACACCTTC.

This chain uses TRBV18 with TRBJ1-2; no clear D. The germline V gene encodes CDR1 KGHSH and CDR2 LQKENI. Trimming removed 0 bases from V and 1 base from J, with 0 bases in between. The CDR3 runs 12 residues. CDR3 sequence: CASSPPNYGYTF. CDR3 coding DNA: TGTGCCAGCTCACCACCTAACTATGGCTACACCTTC.

The chain uses TRBV5-1 and TRBJ2-1; tentative D call: TRBD2 (6 bases). The CDR3 runs to 15 residues. In germline, CDR1 is SGHRS, CDR2 YFSETQ. The V end was cut by 2 bases, the J end by 2 bases, with 11 bases between. CDR3 coding DNA: TGCGCCAGCAGCTTTCGGGAGAGCACCTACAATGAGCAGTTCTTC. It yields the protein CASSFRESTYNEQFF.

The chain carries TRBV7-9 and TRBJ2-5; no clear D. The length of the CDR3 is 13 residues. V was trimmed by 1 base and J by 5 bases, leaving 8 bases between them. Germline V gene sequence: CDR1 SEHNR, CDR2 FQNEAQ (reference sequence). CDR3 amino acids: CASSLVVEETQYF. The CDR3 DNA follows: TGTGCCAGCAGCTTAGTGGTGGAGGAGACCCAGTACTTC.

V and J are TRBV5-1 and TRBJ1-5; D might be TRBD1 (5 bases). CDR1 is SGHRS and CDR2 is YFSETQ in the germline V gene. Trimming shortened V by 0 bases and J by 8 bases, and 15 bases separated the two germline ends. CDR3 length: 15 residues. CDR3 sequence: CASSLAGGASEPQHF. The CDR3 DNA reads TGCGCCAGCAGCTTGGCAGGAGGGGCCAGTGAGCCCCAGCATTTT. Based on the CDR3 plus reference TRBV5-1 and TRBJ1-5, the full variable domain is KAGVTQTPRYLIKTRGQQVTLSCSPISGHRSVSWYQQTPGQGLQFLFEYFSETQRNKGNFPGRFSGRQFSNSRSEMNVSTLELGDSALYLCASSLAGGASEPQHFGDGTRLSIL.

This clone was seen more than once but under ten times. The chain couples TRBV4-3 to TRBJ1-5; no clear D gene. This CDR3 has 11 amino acids. CDR1 is LGHNA, CDR2 YSLEER, per germline. Trimming removed 3 bases at V and 9 bases at J, with 6 bases between. The CDR3: CASSQAGPQHF. The CDR3 bases are TGCGCCAGCAGCCAGGCGGGGCCCCAGCATTTT.

The rearrangement links TRBV19 to TRBJ1-1; no reliable D call. Trimming shortened V by 3 bases and J by 8 bases, and 16 bases separated the two germline ends. CDR3 length equals 14 residues. Germline CDR1 LNHDA, CDR2 SQIVND (reference sequence). In DNA, the CDR3 is TGTGCCAGTAGTATTCCCGATAGAAGATCCGAAGCTTTCTTT. It is translated as CASSIPDRRSEAFF.

There are a few counts of this clone. The gene calls are TRBV10-3 and TRBJ1-4; no reliable D call. The CDR3 is 11 amino acids. Germline V gene data show CDR1 as ENHRY and CDR2 as SYGVKD. Trimming took off 8 bases at V and 8 bases at J, with 9 bases between the two ends. In nucleotides, the CDR3 is TGTGCCATCGGAGGAGAGGAAAAACTGTTTTTT. Its translation: CAIGGEEKLFF.

V is TRBV25-1 and J is TRBJ2-5; D is ambiguous. The V end lost 5 bases, the J end lost 0 bases, and 13 bases lay between the germline ends. CDR1 MGHDK and CDR2 SYGVNS come from the germline V gene. CDR3 length: 15 amino acids. In DNA, the CDR3 is TGTGCCAGCAGTCCCCCCGAAACATACCAAGAGACCCAGTACTTC. It yields the protein CASSPPETYQETQYF. The whole variable domain, filled in from reference TRBV25-1 and TRBJ2-5, reads EADIYQTPRYLVIGTGKKITLECSQTMGHDKMYWYQQDPGMELHLIHYSYGVNSTEKGDLSSESTVSRIRTEHFPLTLESARPSHTSQYLCASSPPETYQETQYFGPGTRLLVL.

J is TRBJ1-1 and V is TRBV7-3; D is ambiguous. V was cut by 5 bases and J by 3 bases, with 10 bases left in between. Per germline, CDR1 SGHTA and CDR2 FQGTGA. This CDR3 contains 13 residues. The CDR3 bases are TGTGCCAGCAGCCACACCGCGGACACTGAAGCTTTCTTT. It is translated as CASSHTADTEAFF. The full variable domain, rest sourced from reference TRBV7-3 and TRBJ1-1, is GAGVSQTPSNKVTEKGKYVELRCDPISGHTALYWYRQSLGQGPEFLIYFQGTGAADDSGLPNDRFFAVRPEGSVSTLKIQRTERGDSAVYLCASSHTADTEAFFGQGTRLTVV.

The J gene is TRBJ2-5, the V gene TRBV29-1; 10 positions match TRBD2. V lost 6 bases and J lost 8; bases outside the gene matches: 6. Germline V gene lookup returns CDR1 SQVTM and CDR2 ANQGSEA. The CDR3 is 12 amino acids. DNA for the CDR3: TGCAGCGTGAGCGGGGGGGCTTCCACCCAGTACTTC. This encodes CSVSGGASTQYF.

The rearrangement joins TRBV6-8 to TRBJ1-2; a possible D gene is TRBD1 (5 bases). V dropped 6 bases and J dropped 7 bases, with 15 bases sitting between them. Germline V CDR1 and CDR2: MNHGY, SAAAGT. The CDR3 extends over 13 amino acids. The CDR3 spells CASRRRVFGGYTF. CDR3 DNA sequence: TGTGCCAGCAGGCGCAGGGTTTTCGGTGGCTACACCTTC.

V is TRBV2 and J is TRBJ1-4; D not resolved. The CDR3 has 15 amino acids. Germline V gene lookup returns CDR1 SNHLY and CDR2 FYNNEI. V was cut by 2 bases and J by 7 bases, with 14 bases left in between. The CDR3 DNA is TGTGCCAGCAGTGAAATGGCAGCAGATGGTGAAAAACTGTTTTTT. Protein sequence: CASSEMAADGEKLFF.

The chain has TRBV6-4 and TRBJ2-3, with D tentatively TRBD2 (7 bases). Germline values: CDR1 MRHNA, CDR2 SNTAGT. With 0 bases removed from V and 4 bases from J, the gap between germline ends came to 11 bases. The CDR3 has 15 residues. The CDR3 reads CASSDSGGAADTQYF. The CDR3 DNA reads TGTGCCAGCAGTGACTCGGGGGGGGCGGCAGATACGCAGTATTTT.

The chain recombines TRBV18 with TRBJ2-2; 10 bases line up with TRBD2. The V gene's germline CDR1 is KGHSH and CDR2 LQKENI. V was pared by 1 base and J by 1 base, with 9 bases of the junction left unmatched. CDR3 size: 19 residues. CDR3 in amino acids: CASSPQRIAGGLNTGELFF. CDR3 DNA sequence: TGTGCCAGCTCACCACAAAGGATAGCGGGAGGATTGAACACCGGGGAGCTGTTTTTT.

This clone was recorded a few times. The chain has TRBV6-4 and TRBJ1-5; 7 bases fit TRBD1. In germline, CDR1 is MRHNA, CDR2 SNTAGT. This CDR3 is 16 amino acids long. V lost 4 bases to trimming and J lost 0 bases; unmatched junction nucleotides: 6. The CDR3 is CASSGRDSHSNQPQHF. DNA for the CDR3: TGTGCCAGCAGTGGCCGGGACAGCCATAGCAATCAGCCCCAGCATTTT.

The V gene is TRBV16, the J gene TRBJ2-5; TRBD2 matches 7 bases. Germline V gene data show CDR1 as KGHSY and CDR2 as FQNENV. The length of the CDR3 is 16 residues. Trimming at V came to 1 base and at J to 5 bases, leaving 10 bases not matched to a gene. The CDR3 spells CASSQFLPGAGETQYF. The CDR3 DNA follows: TGTGCCAGCAGCCAATTTCTTCCGGGAGCGGGGGAGACCCAGTACTTC.